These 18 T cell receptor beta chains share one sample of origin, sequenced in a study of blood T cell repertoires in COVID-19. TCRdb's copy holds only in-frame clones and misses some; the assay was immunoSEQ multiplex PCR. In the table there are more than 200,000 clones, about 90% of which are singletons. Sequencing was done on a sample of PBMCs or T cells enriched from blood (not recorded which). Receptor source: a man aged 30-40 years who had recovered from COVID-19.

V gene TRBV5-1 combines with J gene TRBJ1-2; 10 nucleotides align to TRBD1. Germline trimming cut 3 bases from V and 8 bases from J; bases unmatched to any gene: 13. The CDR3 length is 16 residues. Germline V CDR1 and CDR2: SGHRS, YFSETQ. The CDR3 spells CASSSLPPTGGRGYTF. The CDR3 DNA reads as TGCGCCAGCAGCTCATTACCCCCGACAGGGGGCCGCGGCTACACCTTC.

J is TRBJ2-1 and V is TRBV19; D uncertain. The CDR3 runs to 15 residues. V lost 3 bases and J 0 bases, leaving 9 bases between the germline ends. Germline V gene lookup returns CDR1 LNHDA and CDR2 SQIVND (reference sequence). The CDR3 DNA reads TGTGCCAGTAGTATGAGTTGGAGCTCCTACAATGAGCAGTTCTTC. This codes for CASSMSWSSYNEQFF.

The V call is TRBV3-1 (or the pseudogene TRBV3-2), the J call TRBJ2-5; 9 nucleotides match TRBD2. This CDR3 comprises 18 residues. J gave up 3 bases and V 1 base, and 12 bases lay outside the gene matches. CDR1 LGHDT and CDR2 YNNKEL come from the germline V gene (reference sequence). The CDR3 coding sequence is TGTGCCAGCAGCCAAGGATATGGCGGGGGGGGAGTAAAAGAGACCCAGTACTTC. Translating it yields CASSQGYGGGGVKETQYF.

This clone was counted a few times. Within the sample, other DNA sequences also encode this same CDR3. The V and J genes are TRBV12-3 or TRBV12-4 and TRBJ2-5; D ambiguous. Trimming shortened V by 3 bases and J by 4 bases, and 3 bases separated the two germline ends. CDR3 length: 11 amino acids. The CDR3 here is CASSFRETQYF. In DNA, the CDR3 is TGTGCCAGCAGTTTCAGAGAGACCCAGTACTTC.

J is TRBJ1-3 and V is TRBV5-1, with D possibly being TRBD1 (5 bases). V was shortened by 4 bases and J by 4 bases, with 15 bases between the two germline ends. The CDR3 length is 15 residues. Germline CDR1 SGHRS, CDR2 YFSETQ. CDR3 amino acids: CASSPGGGAGNTIYF. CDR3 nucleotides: TGCGCCAGCAGCCCCGGCGGGGGAGCAGGAAACACCATATATTTT.

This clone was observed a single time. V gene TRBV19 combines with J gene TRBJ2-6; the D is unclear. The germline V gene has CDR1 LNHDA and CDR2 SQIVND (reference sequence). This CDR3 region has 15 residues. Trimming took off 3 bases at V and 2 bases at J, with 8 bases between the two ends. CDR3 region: CASSIGQTGANVLTF. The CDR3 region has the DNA TGTGCCAGTAGTATTGGGCAGACTGGGGCCAACGTCCTGACTTTC.

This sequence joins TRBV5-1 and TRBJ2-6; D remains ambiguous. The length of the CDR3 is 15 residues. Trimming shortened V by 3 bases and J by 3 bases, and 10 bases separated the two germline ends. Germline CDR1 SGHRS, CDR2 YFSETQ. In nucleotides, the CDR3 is TGCGCCAGCAGCTATGGAGTGAGTGGGGCCAACGTCCTGACTTTC. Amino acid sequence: CASSYGVSGANVLTF.

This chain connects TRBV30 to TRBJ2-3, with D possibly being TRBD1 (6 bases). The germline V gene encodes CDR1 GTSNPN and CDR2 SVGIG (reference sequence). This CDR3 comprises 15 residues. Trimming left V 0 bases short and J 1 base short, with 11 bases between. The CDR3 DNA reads TGTGCCTGGAGTGTACGAGGGGGTCGCACAGATACGCAGTATTTT. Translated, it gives CAWSVRGGRTDTQYF.

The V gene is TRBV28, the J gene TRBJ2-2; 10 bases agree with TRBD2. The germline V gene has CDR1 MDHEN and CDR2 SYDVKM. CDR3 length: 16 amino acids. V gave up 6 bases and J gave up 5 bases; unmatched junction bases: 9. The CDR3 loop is CASSQPASGRTGELFF. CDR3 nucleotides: TGTGCCAGCAGCCAACCCGCTAGCGGGAGAACCGGGGAGCTGTTTTTT.

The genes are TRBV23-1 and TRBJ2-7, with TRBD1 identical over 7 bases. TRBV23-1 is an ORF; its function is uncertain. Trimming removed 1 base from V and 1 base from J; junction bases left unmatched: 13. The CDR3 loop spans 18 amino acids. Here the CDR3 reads CASSQFRRWEQGSYEQYF. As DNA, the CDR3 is TGCGCCAGCAGTCAATTTAGGCGCTGGGAACAGGGGTCCTACGAGCAGTACTTC.

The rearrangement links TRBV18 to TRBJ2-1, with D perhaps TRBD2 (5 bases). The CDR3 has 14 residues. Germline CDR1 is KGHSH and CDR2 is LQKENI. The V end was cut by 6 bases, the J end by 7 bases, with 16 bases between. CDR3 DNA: TGTGCCAGCTCTCCCAGCGGACCTTCGAATGAGCAGTTCTTC. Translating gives CASSPSGPSNEQFF.

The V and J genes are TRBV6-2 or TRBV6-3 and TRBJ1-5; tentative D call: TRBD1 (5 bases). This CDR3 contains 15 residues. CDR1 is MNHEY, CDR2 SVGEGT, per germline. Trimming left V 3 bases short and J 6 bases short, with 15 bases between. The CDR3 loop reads CASSYRSRVGQPQHF. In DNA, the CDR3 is TGTGCCAGCAGTTATAGATCCAGGGTAGGTCAGCCCCAGCATTTT.

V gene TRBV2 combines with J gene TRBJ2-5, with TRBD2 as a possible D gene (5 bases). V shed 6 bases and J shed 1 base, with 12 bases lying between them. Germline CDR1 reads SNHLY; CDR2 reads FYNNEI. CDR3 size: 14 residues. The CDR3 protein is CASREPRGQETQYF. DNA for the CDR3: TGTGCCAGCAGGGAGCCACGGGGCCAAGAGACCCAGTACTTC.

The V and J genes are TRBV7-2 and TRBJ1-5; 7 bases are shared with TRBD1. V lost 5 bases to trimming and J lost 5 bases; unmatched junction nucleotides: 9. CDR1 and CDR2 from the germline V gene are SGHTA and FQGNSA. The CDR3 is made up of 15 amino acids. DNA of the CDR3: TGTGCCAGCAGCCGTAACAGGGGAGTAGATCAGCCCCAGCATTTT. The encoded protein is CASSRNRGVDQPQHF.

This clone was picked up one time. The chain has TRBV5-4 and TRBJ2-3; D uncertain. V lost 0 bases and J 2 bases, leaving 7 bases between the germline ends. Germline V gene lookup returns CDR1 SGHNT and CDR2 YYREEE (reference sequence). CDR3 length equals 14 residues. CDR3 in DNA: TGTGCCAGCAGCTTGGGTCTACCCACAGATACGCAGTATTTT. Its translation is CASSLGLPTDTQYF.

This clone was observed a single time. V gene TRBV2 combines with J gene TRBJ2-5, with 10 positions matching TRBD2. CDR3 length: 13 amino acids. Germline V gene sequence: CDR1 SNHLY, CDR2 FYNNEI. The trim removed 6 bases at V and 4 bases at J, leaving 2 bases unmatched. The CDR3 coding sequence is TGTGCCAGCAGGGGGACTAGCGTAGAGACCCAGTACTTC. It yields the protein CASRGTSVETQYF.

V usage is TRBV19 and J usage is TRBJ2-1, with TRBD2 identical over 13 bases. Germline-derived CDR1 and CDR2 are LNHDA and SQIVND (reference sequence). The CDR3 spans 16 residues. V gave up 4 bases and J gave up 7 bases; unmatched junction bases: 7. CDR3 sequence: CASSTPGTSGINEQFF. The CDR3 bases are TGTGCCAGTAGTACCCCCGGGACTAGCGGGATTAATGAGCAGTTCTTC.

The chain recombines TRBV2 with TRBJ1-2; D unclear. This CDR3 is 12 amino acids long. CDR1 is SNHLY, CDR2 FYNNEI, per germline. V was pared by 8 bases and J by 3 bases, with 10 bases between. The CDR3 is CASEVDYYGYTF. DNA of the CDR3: TGTGCCAGCGAGGTGGATTACTATGGCTACACCTTC.